These 20 T cell receptor beta chains were all obtained from the same sample, sequenced in a study of cytomegalovirus exposure and HLA in healthy donors (dated by TCRdb to between 2016 and 2019). Receptor amplification or capture employed the immunoSEQ multiplex PCR assay. TCRdb re-hosts the immuneACCESS table, in-frame sequences only. Its copies lack some clones; in the studies checked, an unresolved V gene accounts for under half of them, and the cause for the rest is not known. This sample comprises 300,000 to 450,000 clones, 86% of them detected only once. The ten largest clonotypes hold over 0.75% of the sample. Material for sequencing was PBMCs. The receptor source for this set is a woman under 30 in good health and CMV-seronegative.

The chain has TRBV9 and TRBJ2-3; 7 bases line up with TRBD1. With V trimmed by 4 bases and J by 1 base, 6 bases remained unmatched. The CDR3 loop spans 15 amino acids. The germline gives CDR1 SGDLS, CDR2 YYNGEE. The DNA for the CDR3 is TGTGCCAGCAGCCTAAAGGGGGCGGGCACAGATACGCAGTATTTT. As protein: CASSLKGAGTDTQYF.

The chain combines TRBV27 with TRBJ2-7, with 9 bases fitting TRBD1. The junction had 9 bases not matched to a gene; V was cut back by 5 bases and J by 4 bases. There are 15 residues in the CDR3. CDR1 and CDR2 from the germline V gene are MNHEY and SMNVEV (reference sequence). The DNA for the CDR3 is TGTGCCAGCAGTCATACCGGGACAGGGTCTTACGAGCAGTACTTC. Translated: CASSHTGTGSYEQYF.

This sequence joins TRBV4-1 and TRBJ2-5, with 10 nucleotides matching TRBD2. Trimming removed 6 bases from V and 4 bases from J; junction bases left unmatched: 11. The CDR3 runs to 16 residues. Germline V gives CDR1 MGHRA, CDR2 YSYEKL. The CDR3 reads CASSPLGSGRIETQYF. As DNA, the CDR3 is TGCGCCAGCAGTCCCCTAGGTAGCGGGAGGATAGAGACCCAGTACTTC.

This sequence joins TRBV19 and TRBJ1-3; 9 nucleotides match TRBD1. Trimming removed 5 bases from V and 4 bases from J; junction bases left unmatched: 9. Looked up from germline, CDR1 is LNHDA and CDR2 is SQIVND (reference sequence). The CDR3 is 16 amino acids. The CDR3 spells CASSPRGTGRGNTIYF. CDR3 nucleotides: TGTGCCAGTAGTCCCCGGGGGACAGGGAGAGGAAACACCATATATTTT.

V is TRBV5-1 and J is TRBJ2-7, with 7 nucleotides matching TRBD1. The CDR3 spans 16 residues. CDR1 SGHRS and CDR2 YFSETQ come from the germline V gene. Trimming cost V 0 bases and J 4 bases; bases outside gene matches: 10. CDR3 DNA sequence: TGCGCCAGCAGCTTGGCTACCGGGACAGCAAGATACGAGCAGTACTTC. This encodes CASSLATGTARYEQYF.

This chain links TRBV30 with TRBJ1-2, with D unresolved. This CDR3 region has 12 residues. Germline V CDR1 and CDR2: GTSNPN, SVGIG (reference sequence). V was shortened by 2 bases and J by 7 bases, with 11 bases between the two germline ends. The CDR3 nucleotides are TGTGCCTGGAGTTCCTGGGAGGGTGGCTACACCTTC. It encodes CAWSSWEGGYTF.

V is TRBV6-5 and J is TRBJ2-3, with D possibly being TRBD1 (6 bases). Trimming left V 5 bases short and J 2 bases short, with 14 bases between. The germline V gene encodes CDR1 MNHEY and CDR2 SVGAGI. The CDR3 runs to 15 residues. CDR3 residues: CASSPQGPSTDTQYF. CDR3 nucleotides: TGTGCCAGCAGTCCCCAGGGGCCCTCCACAGATACGCAGTATTTT.

CDR3 sequence reads: CASSLGTGASGANVLTF. CDR3 sequence (DNA): TGCGCCAGCAGCTTGGGGACAGGGGCCTCTGGGGCCAACGTCCTGACTTTC. The chain recombines TRBV5-1 with TRBJ2-6; 9 nucleotides align to TRBD1. The CDR3 is made up of 17 amino acids. V gave up 0 bases and J gave up 0 bases; unmatched junction bases: 1. CDR1 is SGHRS and CDR2 is YFSETQ in the germline V gene.

The J gene is TRBJ2-1, the V gene TRBV18; no definite D call. The germline gives CDR1 KGHSH, CDR2 LQKENI. The length of the CDR3 is 13 residues. Trimming left V 3 bases short and J 8 bases short, with 11 bases between. The CDR3 loop is CASSPNFGDEQFF. The CDR3 nucleotides read TGTGCCAGCTCACCTAACTTTGGTGATGAGCAGTTCTTC.

The V call is TRBV6-5, the J call TRBJ2-5, with D possibly matching TRBD2 (6 bases). The CDR3 runs 14 residues. Trimming stripped 7 bases from V and 3 bases from J, with 15 bases between. CDR1 MNHEY and CDR2 SVGAGI come from the germline V gene. CDR3 region: CASKSLATEETQYF. The CDR3 nucleotides read TGTGCCAGCAAGTCTCTAGCGACAGAAGAGACCCAGTACTTC.

CDR3: CASRQQGSYEQYF. The DNA of the CDR3 is TGTGCCAGCAGGCAACAGGGGTCCTACGAGCAGTACTTC. This chain links TRBV5-6 with TRBJ2-7, with 7 bases fitting TRBD1. J lost 1 base, V lost 5 bases, and 3 bases had no gene match. CDR1 is SGHDT, CDR2 YYEEEE, per germline. This CDR3 has 13 amino acids.

This clone was detected only a few times. The chain recombines TRBV30 with TRBJ1-6; 7 bases match TRBD1. With 0 bases clipped from V and 9 bases from J, the junction kept 2 bases outside the gene matches. Germline CDR1 GTSNPN, CDR2 SVGIG (reference sequence). CDR3 length equals 13 residues. The CDR3 nucleotides read TGTGCCTGGAGTGTACAGGGGATTTCACCCCTCCACTTT. It yields the protein CAWSVQGISPLHF.

The CDR3 DNA reads as TGTGCCAGCAGCCCTCCCGTAGAGGGGGGGGGTAGCACAGATACGCAGTATTTT. The encoded protein is CASSPPVEGGGSTDTQYF. The chain carries TRBV7-9 and TRBJ2-3, with D maybe TRBD2 (7 bases). Germline V gene data show CDR1 as SEHNR and CDR2 as FQNEAQ (reference sequence). The CDR3 is made up of 18 amino acids. V lost 5 bases and J lost 0, with 21 bases in between. The full variable domain, in which reference TRBV7-9 and TRBJ2-3 provide the parts outside the CDR3, is DTGVSQNPRHKITKRGQNVTFRCDPISEHNRLYWYRQTLGQGPEFLTYFQNEAQLEKSRLLSDRFSAERPKGSFSTLEIQRTEQGDSAMYLCASSPPVEGGGSTDTQYFGPGTRLTVL.

J is TRBJ2-3 and V is TRBV2, with D possibly being TRBD1 (6 bases). Per germline, CDR1 SNHLY and CDR2 FYNNEI. Trimming cost V 2 bases and J 3 bases, with 15 bases left between them. The CDR3 runs 16 residues. The CDR3 reads CASSEWGRTVTDTQYF. For the CDR3, the DNA is TGTGCCAGCAGTGAATGGGGGCGGACAGTGACAGATACGCAGTATTTT.

V and J are TRBV10-1 and TRBJ2-2; the match to TRBD2 covers 9 bases. The CDR3 contains 17 residues. The germline gives CDR1 WNHNN, CDR2 SYGVQD (reference sequence). V gave up 2 bases and J gave up 0 bases; unmatched junction bases: 4. CDR3 amino acids: CASSERSGGPNTGELFF. The CDR3 nucleotides are TGCGCCAGCAGTGAGCGTAGCGGGGGCCCGAACACCGGGGAGCTGTTTTTT.

The chain has TRBV28 and TRBJ1-2; D possibly corresponds to TRBD1 (5 bases). Trimming shortened V by 1 base and J by 2 bases, and 11 bases separated the two germline ends. This CDR3 is built from 15 residues. Looked up from germline, CDR1 is MDHEN and CDR2 is SYDVKM. CDR3 region: CASSLLSTGNYGYTF. CDR3 nucleotide sequence: TGTGCCAGCAGTTTATTAAGTACAGGCAACTATGGCTACACCTTC.

The chain employs TRBV13 and TRBJ2-7; 12 nucleotides align to TRBD2. The CDR3 loop spans 15 amino acids. The V and J ends lost 0 bases and 6 bases, in that order; junction bases with no gene match: 3. Germline CDR1 reads PRHDT; CDR2 reads FYEKMQ (reference sequence). In DNA, the CDR3 is TGTGCCAGCAGCTTAGGTCTAGCGGGGGGGCGCGAGCAGTACTTC. Translated: CASSLGLAGGREQYF.

This chain connects TRBV19 to TRBJ2-7; possible D gene TRBD1, 6 bases. The CDR3 is 12 residues long. Trimming took 9 bases from V and 5 from J, leaving 14 bases between them. Germline values: CDR1 LNHDA, CDR2 SQIVND (reference sequence). The CDR3 loop is CASRGGRDEQYF. The CDR3 nucleotides are TGTGCCAGCAGGGGTGGGCGTGACGAGCAGTACTTC.

This sequence joins TRBV6-4 and TRBJ2-1; 9 bases match TRBD2. Per the germline V gene, CDR1 is MRHNA and CDR2 is SNTAGT. Unmatched junction bases numbered 3, after V lost 3 bases and J lost 6 bases. This CDR3 has 14 residues. The CDR3 coding sequence is TGTGCCAGCAGTGATTTAGCGGGAGCCAATGAGCAGTTCTTC. Its translation: CASSDLAGANEQFF.

This clone has a single count. The V gene is TRBV28, the J gene TRBJ2-5; the match to TRBD2 covers 10 bases. Per germline, CDR1 MDHEN and CDR2 SYDVKM. Germline trimming cut 6 bases from V and 7 bases from J; bases unmatched to any gene: 14. The CDR3 totals 16 residues. CDR3 in amino acids: CASSLPESGRGRTQYF. In DNA form, the CDR3 reads TGTGCCAGCAGCCTCCCGGAGAGCGGGAGGGGCCGGACCCAGTACTTC.